This TCR beta chain was recovered during a study of shared clonotypes between healthy human individuals. Terminally differentiated effector memory CD45RA+ cells were left out of the naive CD8 fraction, which was CD45RO-negative and positively selected for CCR7. V was pared by 5 bases and J by 1 base, with 17 bases between. CDR3 length: 16 residues. The germline gives CDR1 SEHNR, CDR2 FQNEAQ (reference sequence). Authors' analysis steps: Junction-only sequences produced by ImmunoSEQ had no quality scores, so filtering differed. Repertoires were generated with immunoSEQ multiplex PCR, while TCRdb's copy carries only in-frame clones and drops some. V and J calls and clone size are given by that table; D and trimming were obtained from the DNA. Counted here are over 2 million clones, about 95% occurring once; the ten biggest clones make up 0.9% to 1.3%.

This clonotype was sampled from a man aged 18 to 30 in good health. The genes are TRBV7-9 and TRBJ1-2; possibly TRBD1 for D (6 bases). The sequenced sample consisted of naive CD8+ T cells sorted from blood. The CDR3 DNA reads TGTGCCAGCAGCCTCGGGGGGGAACAGGGTAACTATGGCTACACCTTC. This sequence encodes CASSLGGEQGNYGYTF. The full variable domain, its missing parts supplied by reference TRBV7-9 and TRBJ1-2, is DTGVSQNPRHKITKRGQNVTFRCDPISEHNRLYWYRQTLGQGPEFLTYFQNEAQLEKSRLLSDRFSAERPKGSFSTLEIQRTEQGDSAMYLCASSLGGEQGNYGYTFGSGTRLTVV.